This entry lists 18 T cell receptor beta chains sequenced from one sample in a study of PD-1 blockade in classical Hodgkin lymphoma. Sequencing used immunoSEQ multiplex PCR; TCRdb keeps in-frame clones, though not all of them. The sample contains 15,000 or so clones, about 80% of which appear only once. Each of the patients experienced relapse following autologous stem cell transplantation, and their brentuximab vedotin exposure differed. Sequencing was performed on peripheral blood mononuclear cells (PBMCs), taken at baseline. These receptor sequences come from a human donor with classical Hodgkin lymphoma.

In this sample, this clone turned up a few times. This sequence joins TRBV9 and TRBJ1-5; no reliable D call. V was clipped by 7 bases and J by 5 bases, with 10 bases between them. CDR1 and CDR2 (germline): SGDLS, YYNGEE. This CDR3 has 12 residues. CDR3 DNA sequence: TGTGCCAGCGGGCCCCCTTATCAGCCCCAGCATTTT. This translates into CASGPPYQPQHF.

V is TRBV11-2 and J is TRBJ1-1; no reliable D call. In germline, CDR1 is SGHAT, CDR2 FQNNGV. The CDR3 contains 13 residues. The V end was cut by 4 bases, the J end by 1 base, with 7 bases between. The CDR3 here is CASSSGGNTEAFF. The CDR3, as DNA: TGTGCCAGCAGCTCAGGAGGGAACACTGAAGCTTTCTTT. Variable domain in full (rest from reference TRBV11-2 and TRBJ1-1): EAGVAQSPRYKIIEKRQSVAFWCNPISGHATLYWYQQILGQGPKLLIQFQNNGVVDDSQLPKDRFSAERLKGVDSTLKIQPAKLEDSAVYLCASSSGGNTEAFFGQGTRLTVV.

The chain joins TRBV5-1 to TRBJ2-7, with TRBD2 matching over 7 bases. Per germline, CDR1 SGHRS and CDR2 YFSETQ. Germline trimming cut 4 bases from V and 0 bases from J; bases unmatched to any gene: 10. CDR3 length equals 16 residues. CDR3 protein: CASSPTPRDYSYEQYF. CDR3 DNA sequence: TGCGCCAGCAGCCCGACCCCCCGGGACTACTCCTACGAGCAGTACTTC.

This chain links TRBV19 with TRBJ2-3, with a possible D match to TRBD1 (6 bases). V gave up 4 bases and J gave up 2 bases, with 13 bases separating them. The V gene's germline CDR1 is LNHDA and CDR2 SQIVND (reference sequence). This CDR3 is built from 15 residues. The chain's CDR3 is CASSTMGQATDTQYF. The CDR3 DNA is TGTGCCAGTAGTACCATGGGACAAGCCACAGATACGCAGTATTTT.

The V gene is TRBV9, the J gene TRBJ2-1; 11 bases map to TRBD2. This CDR3 is 15 amino acids long. Germline loops: CDR1 SGDLS, CDR2 YYNGEE. The J segment lost 2 bases and the V segment lost 2 bases, leaving 0 bases of the junction unmatched. The CDR3 region is CASSVGLAAYNEQFF. CDR3 sequence (DNA): TGTGCCAGCAGCGTGGGACTAGCGGCCTACAATGAGCAGTTCTTC.

V gene TRBV5-1 combines with J gene TRBJ2-3, with D perhaps matching TRBD2 (6 bases). CDR3 length equals 16 residues. V lost 4 bases and J 0 bases, leaving 15 bases between the germline ends. Germline CDR1 is SGHRS and CDR2 is YFSETQ. The CDR3 DNA is TGCGCCAGCAGCCGCGGGACTTCCCCTAGCACAGATACGCAGTATTTT. This sequence encodes CASSRGTSPSTDTQYF.

The V and J genes are TRBV19 and TRBJ1-5; TRBD1 matches 9 bases. CDR3 size: 14 residues. Trimming took 4 bases from V and 5 from J; bases not matched to a gene: 3. The germline CDR1 and CDR2 sequences are LNHDA and SQIVND (reference sequence). The CDR3, as DNA: TGTGCCAGTAGTACCCACAGGGGGCATCAGCCCCAGCATTTT. Amino acid sequence: CASSTHRGHQPQHF.

This chain links TRBV7-3 with TRBJ2-1; TRBD2 matches 11 bases. The germline CDR1 and CDR2 sequences are SGHTA and FQGTGA. The CDR3 contains 16 residues. V trimming: 2 bases; J trimming: 10 bases; junction bases outside the gene matches: 10. The DNA of the CDR3 is TGTGCCAGCAGCTTACGGGTAGCGGGGGGGCCTGACGAGCAGTTCTTC. It encodes CASSLRVAGGPDEQFF.

The gene calls are TRBV9 and TRBJ2-2; the D gene is possibly TRBD1 (5 bases). This CDR3 comprises 18 residues. Germline CDR1 reads SGDLS; CDR2 reads YYNGEE. The V end lost 0 bases, the J end lost 3 bases, and 18 bases lay between the germline ends. For the CDR3, the DNA is TGTGCCAGCAGCGTAGGAGGCTTCTTTAGGGGTGACACCGGGGAGCTGTTTTTT. Translating it yields CASSVGGFFRGDTGELFF.

The chain links TRBV6-5 to TRBJ1-2, with D perhaps TRBD1 (6 bases). The CDR3 has 16 residues. In germline, CDR1 is MNHEY, CDR2 SVGAGI. The V and J ends lost 0 bases and 0 bases respectively, with 11 bases between them. DNA of the CDR3: TGTGCCAGCAGTTACTCGGTGGGGGCCGCTAACTATGGCTACACCTTC. This encodes CASSYSVGAANYGYTF.

The rearrangement links TRBV6-5 to TRBJ1-5; tentative D call: TRBD1 (6 bases). The length of the CDR3 is 13 residues. CDR1 is MNHEY and CDR2 is SVGAGI in the germline V gene. The germline V and J ends were trimmed by 6 bases and 3 bases, with 9 bases remaining between them. Here the CDR3 reads CASRGQPNQPQHF. CDR3 in DNA: TGTGCCAGCAGAGGACAGCCCAATCAGCCCCAGCATTTT.

The chain links TRBV25-1 to TRBJ2-7; D unresolved. This CDR3 region has 11 residues. V shed 3 bases and J shed 6 bases, with 6 bases lying between them. CDR1 is MGHDK and CDR2 is SYGVNS in the germline V gene. CDR3 coding DNA: TGTGCCAGCAGTGAGGGGTTCGAGCAGTACTTC. Translation: CASSEGFEQYF.

This clone appeared once. In nucleotides, the CDR3 is TGTGCCAGCAGCTTAGGAGGTGGACAGGCAGTCTATGGCTACACCTTC. Protein: CASSLGGGQAVYGYTF. The chain couples TRBV7-9 to TRBJ1-2; 7 nucleotides align to TRBD1. The CDR3 is made up of 16 amino acids. The trim removed 1 base at V and 4 bases at J, leaving 9 bases unmatched. In germline, CDR1 is SEHNR, CDR2 FQNEAQ (reference sequence).

The chain employs TRBV5-1 and TRBJ1-2; D call uncertain. Trimming removed 1 base from V and 0 bases from J, with 10 bases in between. Per germline, CDR1 SGHRS and CDR2 YFSETQ. This CDR3 is 15 amino acids long. Here the CDR3 reads CASSLLPGTNYGYTF. CDR3 DNA: TGCGCCAGCAGCTTGTTGCCGGGAACTAACTATGGCTACACCTTC.

This clone was counted a single time. The final CDR3 position lacks the conserved phenylalanine or tryptophan, pointing to a likely read error. No DNA is shown, since the ends of the CDR3 on it are uncertain; the CDR3 is the one TCRdb lists. This chain links TRBV5-6 with TRBJ1-1. Termini included, the CDR3 measures 12 amino acids. The germline V gene encodes CDR1 SGHDT and CDR2 YYEEEE. The chain's CDR3 is CASSLGWGTEFL.

The gene calls are TRBV7-9 and TRBJ2-2, with a possible D match to TRBD1 (5 bases). This CDR3 is built from 16 residues. Germline V lookup: CDR1 SEHNR, CDR2 FQNEAQ (reference sequence). Trimming pared 1 base from V and 5 bases from J, leaving 14 bases between. CDR3 residues: CASSLVQGMFTGELFF. CDR3 nucleotide sequence: TGTGCCAGCAGCTTAGTGCAGGGAATGTTTACCGGGGAGCTGTTTTTT.

V and J are TRBV5-1 and TRBJ1-1, with 8 bases fitting TRBD1. The CDR3 length is 16 residues. Germline V gives CDR1 SGHRS, CDR2 YFSETQ. V was pared by 4 bases and J by 0 bases, with 8 bases of the junction left unmatched. The CDR3 sequence: CASSPGQGRLNTEAFF. In nucleotides, the CDR3 is TGCGCCAGCAGCCCTGGACAGGGTCGCCTGAACACTGAAGCTTTCTTT.

Note on this clone: Mismatch with germline at one junction end may stem from a read error. The gene calls are TRBV7-7 and TRBJ2-1, with D possibly matching TRBD1 (6 bases). The CDR3 has 16 amino acids. Germline CDR1 reads SSHAT; CDR2 reads FNYEAQ (reference sequence). The DNA of the CDR3 is TGTGCTAGCAGCCCATTACAGGGAAGCTCCTACAATGAGCAGTTCTTC. Protein product: CASSPLQGSSYNEQFF.